These 3 T cell receptor beta chains were all obtained from the same sample, sequenced in a study of T-cell memory formation after mild COVID-19. From the 5' RACE reads, TCRdb called clonotypes with MiXCR, one entry per CDR3 protein. The sample has 350,000 to 450,000 distinct CDR3 sequences; approximately 20% are singletons. The sequenced material came from PBMCs or a T cell subset sorted from them (not recorded which). These TCRs come from an adult woman who had mild COVID-19 (a few samples of this study predate the infection). Cell type and time point are not known.

The chain couples TRBV5-8 to TRBJ2-6; TRBD2 agrees at 9 bases. Per the germline V gene, CDR1 is SGHTS and CDR2 is YDEGEE. CDR3 size: 17 residues. The V and J ends lost 4 bases and 0 bases, in that order; junction bases with no gene match: 5. The DNA of the CDR3 is TGTGCCAGCAGCCGCGGGGGGGCGACCTCTGGGGCCAACGTCCTGACTTTC. Translation: CASSRGGATSGANVLTF.

The J gene is TRBJ2-1, the V gene TRBV6-1; TRBD2 matches 7 bases. From germline, CDR1 is MNHNS and CDR2 SASEGT. After removal of 5 bases from V and 7 bases from J, the junction contained 5 bases not matched to a gene. CDR3 length: 13 amino acids. For the CDR3, the DNA is TGTGCCAGCAGTTATAATAGCGGGAATGAGCAGTTCTTC. It translates to CASSYNSGNEQFF.

The rearrangement joins TRBV4-2 to TRBJ1-2; a possible D gene is TRBD1 (5 bases). Germline V gives CDR1 LGHNA, CDR2 YNFKEQ. The length of the CDR3 is 15 residues. The ends were cut back, 3 bases at V and 3 bases at J, with 14 bases in the middle. This chain's CDR3 is CASSHGASGDYGYTF. The CDR3 nucleotides are TGTGCCAGCAGCCACGGGGCCTCTGGGGACTATGGCTACACCTTC.